Sequencing of this TCR beta chain was carried out in a study of T cell repertoires in cytomegalovirus infection. Study-wide points: Cumulative frequency of public TCR beta families picked out carriers of CMV plus the relevant HLA. CMV-specific HLA-C-restricted TCR beta clonotypes dominated the ex vivo response.

This clonotype was seen many times. The antigen is undetermined. TCRdb reprocessed the reads with MiXCR, giving one entry per CDR3 protein. The sample includes 630,000 or so distinct CDR3 sequences, less than 25% of them seen just once. Germline V gives CDR1 SEHNR, CDR2 FQNEAQ (reference sequence). This CDR3 spans 14 amino acids. The V end was cut by 5 bases, the J end by 4 bases, with 14 bases between. Sequenced sample: CD8+ T cells from PBMCs. The gene calls are TRBV7-9 and TRBJ1-1; D gene ambiguous. The origin of this receptor is a human donor in good health (CMV status not recorded). Some clones in this sample may be carry-over from other donors' samples. Here the CDR3 reads CASSLPPSGTEAFF. CDR3 DNA sequence: TGTGCCAGCAGCCTCCCCCCCTCGGGCACTGAAGCTTTCTTT. Using reference TRBV7-9 and TRBJ1-1 for the parts outside the CDR3, the full variable domain is DTGVSQNPRHKITKRGQNVTFRCDPISEHNRLYWYRQTLGQGPEFLTYFQNEAQLEKSRLLSDRFSAERPKGSFSTLEIQRTEQGDSAMYLCASSLPPSGTEAFFGQGTRLTVV.